The clone carrying this T cell receptor beta chain was seen only once. The germline gene is not matched at one end of the junction; a read error may be the cause. This entry is derived from a study of blood T cell repertoires in COVID-19. Study summary: COVID-19 samples collected from the United States, Italy and Spain covered acute and convalescent phases. T cells, B-cell-depleted T cells, or PBMCs supplied cDNA or gDNA.

The CDR3 covers 13 residues. Germline V CDR1 and CDR2: SSHAT, FNYEAQ (reference sequence). As originally analysed: Estimated nucleated cell counts came from reference gene primer amplification. The protocol was immunoSEQ multiplex PCR, while the TCRdb copy is restricted to in-frame clones and leaves out a portion. The V and J calls and the clone size are those of that table, but D and trimming were determined from the DNA. This table holds over 75,000 clones, more than 85% found once. The chain joins TRBV7-7 to TRBJ2-7; D might be TRBD2 (6 bases). The clonotype was recovered from a human donor with active COVID-19. The donor label of this sample is uncertain. The source material was peripheral blood. For the CDR3, the DNA is TGTGCTAGCAGCCCGGGGGAAAGGGAAAAGCAGTACTTC. Translation: CASSPGEREKQYF.